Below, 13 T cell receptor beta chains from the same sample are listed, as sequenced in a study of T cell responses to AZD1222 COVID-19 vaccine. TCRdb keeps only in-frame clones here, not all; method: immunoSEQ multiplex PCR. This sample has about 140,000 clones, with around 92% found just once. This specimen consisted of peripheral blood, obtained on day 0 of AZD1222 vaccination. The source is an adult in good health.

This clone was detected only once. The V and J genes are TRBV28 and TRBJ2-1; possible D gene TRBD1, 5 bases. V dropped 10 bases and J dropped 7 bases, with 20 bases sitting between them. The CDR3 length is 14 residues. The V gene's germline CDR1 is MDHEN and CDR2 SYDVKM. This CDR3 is CAILGAGSGNEQFF. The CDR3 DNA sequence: TGTGCCATCCTTGGGGCAGGCTCTGGTAATGAGCAGTTCTTC.

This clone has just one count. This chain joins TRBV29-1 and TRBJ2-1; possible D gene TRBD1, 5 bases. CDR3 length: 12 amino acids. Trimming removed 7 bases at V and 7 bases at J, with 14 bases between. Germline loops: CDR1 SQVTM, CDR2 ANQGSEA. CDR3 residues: CSGAPSGNEQFF. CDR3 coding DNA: TGCAGCGGAGCACCCTCAGGGAATGAGCAGTTCTTC.

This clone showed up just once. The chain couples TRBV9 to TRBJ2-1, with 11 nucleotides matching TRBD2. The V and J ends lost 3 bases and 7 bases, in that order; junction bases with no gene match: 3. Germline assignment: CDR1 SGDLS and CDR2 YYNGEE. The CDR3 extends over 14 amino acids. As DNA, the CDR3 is TGTGCCAGCAGCGGCACTAGCGGGAGTAATGAGCAGTTCTTC. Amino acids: CASSGTSGSNEQFF.

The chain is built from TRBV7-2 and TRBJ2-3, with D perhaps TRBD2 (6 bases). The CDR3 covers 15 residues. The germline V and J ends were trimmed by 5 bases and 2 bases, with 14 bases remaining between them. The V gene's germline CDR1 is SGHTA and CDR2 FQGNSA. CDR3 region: CASSAVAAATDTQYF. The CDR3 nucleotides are TGTGCCAGCAGCGCCGTAGCGGCGGCCACAGATACGCAGTATTTT.

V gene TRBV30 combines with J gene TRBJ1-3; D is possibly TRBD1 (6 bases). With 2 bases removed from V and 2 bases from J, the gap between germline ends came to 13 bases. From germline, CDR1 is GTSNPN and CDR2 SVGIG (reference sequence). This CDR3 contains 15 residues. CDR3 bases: TGTGCCTGGAGTAGGGGAGGGGGTCCTGGAAACACCATATATTTT. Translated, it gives CAWSRGGGPGNTIYF.

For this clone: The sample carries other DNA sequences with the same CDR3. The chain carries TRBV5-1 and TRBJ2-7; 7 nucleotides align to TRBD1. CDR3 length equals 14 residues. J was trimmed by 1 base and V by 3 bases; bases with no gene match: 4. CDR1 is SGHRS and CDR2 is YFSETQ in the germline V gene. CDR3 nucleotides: TGCGCCAGCAGCTCCGGGACAGCTTCCTACGAGCAGTACTTC. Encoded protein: CASSSGTASYEQYF.

The CDR3 loop is CASSGGGWTQHF. The CDR3, as DNA: TGTGCCAGCAGTGGGGGCGGGTGGACCCAGCATTTT. The chain recombines TRBV28 with TRBJ1-5; D is perhaps TRBD1 (6 bases). CDR3 size: 12 residues. CDR1 and CDR2 (germline): MDHEN, SYDVKM. The ends were cut back, 5 bases at V and 11 bases at J, with 13 bases in the middle. Using reference TRBV28 and TRBJ1-5 for the parts outside the CDR3, the full variable domain is DVKVTQSSRYLVKRTGEKVFLECVQDMDHENMFWYRQDPGLGLRLIYFSYDVKMKEKGDIPEGYSVSREKKERFSLILESASTNQTSMYLCASSGGGWTQHFGDGTRLSIL.

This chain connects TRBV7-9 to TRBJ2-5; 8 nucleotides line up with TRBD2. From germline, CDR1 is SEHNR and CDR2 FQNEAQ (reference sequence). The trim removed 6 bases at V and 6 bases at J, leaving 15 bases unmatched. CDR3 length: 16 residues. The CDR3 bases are TGTGCCAGCAGACCCGCGGTCGGTAGCGGGATCCAGACCCAGTACTTC. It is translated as CASRPAVGSGIQTQYF.

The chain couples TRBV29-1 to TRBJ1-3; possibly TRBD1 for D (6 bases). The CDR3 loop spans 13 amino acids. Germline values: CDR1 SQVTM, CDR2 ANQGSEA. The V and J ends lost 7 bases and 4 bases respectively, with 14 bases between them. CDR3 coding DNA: TGCAGCGCCCGAGAGGGGGGCGGAAACACCATATATTTT. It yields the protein CSAREGGGNTIYF.

CDR3 in amino acids: CASSQLALAGGSYNEQFF. CDR3 DNA sequence: TGTGCCAGCAGCCAACTTGCACTAGCGGGGGGATCATACAATGAGCAGTTCTTC. The chain employs TRBV3-1 (or the pseudogene TRBV3-2) and TRBJ2-1, with TRBD2 matching over 12 bases. Unmatched junction bases numbered 9, after V lost 2 bases and J lost 4 bases. This CDR3 has 18 residues. Germline assignment: CDR1 LGHDT and CDR2 YNNKEL (reference sequence).

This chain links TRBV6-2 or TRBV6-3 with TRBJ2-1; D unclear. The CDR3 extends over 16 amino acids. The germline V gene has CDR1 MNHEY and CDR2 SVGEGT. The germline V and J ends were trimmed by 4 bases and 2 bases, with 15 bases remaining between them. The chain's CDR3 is CASSSRTSPTYNEQFF. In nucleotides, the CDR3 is TGTGCCAGCAGTTCCAGGACCTCCCCCACCTACAATGAGCAGTTCTTC.

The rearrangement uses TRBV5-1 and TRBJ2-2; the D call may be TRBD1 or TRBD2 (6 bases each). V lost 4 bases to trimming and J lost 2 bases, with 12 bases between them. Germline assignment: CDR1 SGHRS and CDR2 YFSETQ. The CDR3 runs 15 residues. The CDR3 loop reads CASSPAGGNTGELFF. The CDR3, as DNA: TGCGCCAGCAGCCCTGCCGGGGGCAACACCGGGGAGCTGTTTTTT.

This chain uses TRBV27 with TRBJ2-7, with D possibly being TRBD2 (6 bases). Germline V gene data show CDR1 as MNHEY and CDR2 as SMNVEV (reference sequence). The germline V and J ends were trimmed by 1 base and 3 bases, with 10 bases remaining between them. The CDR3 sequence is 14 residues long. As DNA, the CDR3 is TGTGCCAGCAGTTTATTCTGGGGGGACTACGAGCAGTACTTC. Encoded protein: CASSLFWGDYEQYF.